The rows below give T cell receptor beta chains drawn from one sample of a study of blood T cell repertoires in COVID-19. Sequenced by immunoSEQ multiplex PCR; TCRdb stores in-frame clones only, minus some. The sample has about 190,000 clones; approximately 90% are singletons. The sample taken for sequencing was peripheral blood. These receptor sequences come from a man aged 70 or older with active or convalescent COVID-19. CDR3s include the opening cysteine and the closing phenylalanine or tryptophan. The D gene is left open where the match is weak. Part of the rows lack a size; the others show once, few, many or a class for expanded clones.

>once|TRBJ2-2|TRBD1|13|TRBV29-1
CSVIQGAGGELFF
TGCAGCGTGATACAGGGGGCAGGCGGGGAGCTGTTTTTT
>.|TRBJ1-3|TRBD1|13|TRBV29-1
CSGRGQGGNTIYF
TGCAGCGGGCGAGGACAGGGCGGAAACACCATATATTTT
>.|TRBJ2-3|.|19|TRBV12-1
CASSFSRRQDRGDTDTQYF
TGTGCCAGCAGCTTCAGCAGGCGGCAGGACAGGGGCGACACAGATACGCAGTATTTT
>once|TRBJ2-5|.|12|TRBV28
CASSSLGGTQYF
TGTGCCAGCAGCAGCCTAGGGGGGACCCAGTACTTC
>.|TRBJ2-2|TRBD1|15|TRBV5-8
CASSKGTGHTGELFF
TGTGCCAGCAGCAAAGGGACAGGACACACCGGGGAGCTGTTTTTT
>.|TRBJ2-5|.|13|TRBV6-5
CASGQGHQETQYF
TGTGCCAGCGGCCAGGGTCACCAAGAGACCCAGTACTTC
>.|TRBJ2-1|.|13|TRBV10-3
CAISEGVSNEQFF
TGTGCCATCAGTGAGGGAGTCTCCAATGAGCAGTTCTTC
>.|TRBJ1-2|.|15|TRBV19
CASAVTGSANYGYTF
TGTGCCAGTGCGGTGACGGGTTCAGCTAACTATGGCTACACCTTC
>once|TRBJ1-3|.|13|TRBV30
CAWSSGVGNTIYF
TGTGCCTGGAGTTCAGGGGTCGGAAACACCATATATTTT
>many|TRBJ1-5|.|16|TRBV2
CASRRSLLRSNQPQHF
TGTGCCAGCAGGCGATCGCTACTAAGGAGCAATCAGCCCCAGCATTTT
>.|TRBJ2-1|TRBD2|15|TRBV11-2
CASSYSRLAGIEQFF
TGTGCCAGCAGCTATAGCCGACTAGCGGGAATTGAGCAGTTCTTC
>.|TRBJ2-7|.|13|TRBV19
CASSQTSSYEQYF
TGTGCCAGTAGCCAAACTTCCTCCTACGAGCAGTACTTC
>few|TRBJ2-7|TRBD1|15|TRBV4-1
CASSQEQGAGYEQYF
TGCGCCAGCAGCCAAGAACAGGGGGCTGGATACGAGCAGTACTTC
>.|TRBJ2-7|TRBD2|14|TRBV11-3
CASSVSGGAYEQYF
TGTGCCAGCAGCGTTAGCGGGGGCGCCTACGAGCAGTACTTC
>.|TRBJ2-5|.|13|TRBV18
CASSPMSQETQYF
TGTGCCAGCTCACCGATGAGCCAAGAGACCCAGTACTTC
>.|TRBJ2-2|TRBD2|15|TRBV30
CAWTRGLAPAGELFF
TGTGCCTGGACAAGGGGACTAGCCCCGGCCGGGGAGCTGTTTTTT
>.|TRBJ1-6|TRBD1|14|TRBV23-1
CASRRKTGLPPLHF
TGCGCCAGCAGAAGGAAGACAGGGCTACCACCCCTCCACTTT
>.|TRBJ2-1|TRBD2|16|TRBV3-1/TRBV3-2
CASRASGTSTFNEQFF
TGTGCCAGCAGGGCGAGCGGGACCTCAACCTTCAATGAGCAGTTCTTC
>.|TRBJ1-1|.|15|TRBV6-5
CASSYSNSPNTEAFF
TGTGCCAGCAGTTACTCGAACAGTCCCAACACTGAAGCTTTCTTT
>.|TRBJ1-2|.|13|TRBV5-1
CASRRGSDYGYTF
TGCGCCAGCAGACGAGGGAGTGACTATGGCTACACCTTC
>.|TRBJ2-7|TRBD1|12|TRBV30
CARRTGPYEQYF
TGTGCCCGAAGGACAGGGCCCTACGAGCAGTACTTC
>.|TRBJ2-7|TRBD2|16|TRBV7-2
CASSTGGPERTYEQYF
TGTGCCAGCAGCACGGGGGGTCCCGAGCGAACCTACGAGCAGTACTTC
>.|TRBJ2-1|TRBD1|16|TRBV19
CASSIGGTGPYNEQFF
TGTGCCAGTAGTATAGGGGGGACAGGGCCCTACAATGAGCAGTTCTTC
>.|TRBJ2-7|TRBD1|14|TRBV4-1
CASSQGDRDYEQYF
TGCGCCAGCAGCCAAGGGGACAGAGACTACGAGCAGTACTTC
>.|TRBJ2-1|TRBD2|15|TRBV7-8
CASTFSPVTSDEQFF
TGTGCCAGCACCTTTTCGCCGGTGACTAGCGATGAGCAGTTCTTC
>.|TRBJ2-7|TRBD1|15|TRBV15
CATSTRGTGGGEQYF
TGTGCCACCAGCACACGCGGGACAGGGGGCGGTGAGCAGTACTTC
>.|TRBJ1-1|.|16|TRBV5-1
CASSLSARVKNTEAFF
TGCGCCAGCAGCTTGTCGGCCAGGGTTAAGAACACTGAAGCTTTCTTT
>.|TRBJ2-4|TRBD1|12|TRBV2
CASSGQGTSLSF
TGTGCCAGCAGTGGACAGGGGACCTCCCTGTCCTTC
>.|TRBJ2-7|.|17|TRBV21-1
CASSKAESGLAGDEQYF
TGTGCCAGCAGCAAAGCGGAGTCGGGACTAGCGGGGGATGAGCAGTACTTC
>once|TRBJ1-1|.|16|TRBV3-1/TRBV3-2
CASSQGGWQSNTEAFF
TGTGCCAGCAGCCAAGGCGGTTGGCAGTCGAACACTGAAGCTTTCTTT
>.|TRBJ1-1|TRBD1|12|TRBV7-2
CASSRDRGPAFF
TGTGCCAGCAGCAGGGACAGGGGGCCAGCTTTCTTT
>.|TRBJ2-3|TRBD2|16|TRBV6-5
CASSLRLAGGTDTQYF
TGTGCCAGCAGTTTGAGGTTAGCGGGGGGCACAGATACGCAGTATTTT
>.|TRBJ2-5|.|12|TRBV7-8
CASSLLQETQYF
TGTGCCAGCAGCTTGTTACAAGAGACCCAGTACTTC
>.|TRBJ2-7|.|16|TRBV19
CASSIPGQSSAYEQYF
TGTGCCAGTAGTATCCCTGGACAGTCCTCGGCCTACGAGCAGTACTTC
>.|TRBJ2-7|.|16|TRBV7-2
CASSLGSGRRTYEQYF
TGTGCCAGCAGCTTGGGAAGCGGCAGGAGAACCTACGAGCAGTACTTC
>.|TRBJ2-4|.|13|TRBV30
CAWSYTGGNIQYF
TGTGCCTGGAGTTACACCGGGGGAAACATTCAGTACTTC
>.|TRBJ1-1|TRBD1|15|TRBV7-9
CASSTGQGLNTEAFF
TGTGCCAGCAGCACCGGACAGGGGTTGAACACTGAAGCTTTCTTT
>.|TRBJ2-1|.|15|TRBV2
CASSDVGIGSDEQFF
TGTGCCAGCAGTGATGTCGGGATTGGGTCAGATGAGCAGTTCTTC
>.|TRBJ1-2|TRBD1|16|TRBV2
CASRGRTGTINYGYTF
TGTGCCAGCCGCGGGAGGACAGGAACTATTAACTATGGCTACACCTTC